The 7 T cell receptor beta chains below were found in one sample sequenced in a study of T cells in narcolepsy. Profiled with immunoSEQ multiplex PCR; TCRdb holds only in-frame clones, not every one. The table lists fewer than 40,000 clones, 70% to 80% of them singletons. Material for sequencing was CD45RA- memory CD4+ T cells from PBMCs. The receptors were sampled from a human donor with narcolepsy.

V usage is TRBV20-1 and J usage is TRBJ2-4; D is unclear. The CDR3 runs to 11 residues. The ends were cut back, 0 bases at V and 15 bases at J, with 12 bases in the middle. CDR1 and CDR2 (germline): DFQATT, SNEGSKA (reference sequence). CDR3 in amino acids: CSARDVTHTYF. The CDR3 DNA sequence: TGCAGTGCTAGAGATGTCACCCATACGTACTTC.

This chain links TRBV29-1 with TRBJ1-2, with D hard to call. Germline CDR1 and CDR2: SQVTM and ANQGSEA. Trimming removed 1 base from V and 8 bases from J, with 11 bases in between. The CDR3 spans 12 residues. This CDR3 is CSVEVPFGGYTF. The CDR3 DNA reads TGCAGCGTTGAAGTACCGTTTGGGGGCTACACCTTC.

As for this clone: Relative to the germline gene, one junction end is altered; a read error may explain this. The J gene is TRBJ2-7, the V gene TRBV27, with TRBD2 identical over 14 bases. CDR3 length: 15 residues. Germline CDR1 MNHEY, CDR2 SMNVEV (reference sequence). The CDR3 sequence: CASRPLPGLAGVMHF. The CDR3 bases are TGTGCCAGCAGGCCTCTGCCGGGACTAGCGGGAGTTATGCACTTC.

The V and J genes are TRBV6-6 and TRBJ2-1, with TRBD2 matching 9 bases. This CDR3 spans 16 amino acids. Germline CDR1 MNHNY, CDR2 SVGAGI (reference sequence). The ends lost 7 bases at V and 9 bases at J; junction bases unmatched: 16. The CDR3 DNA reads as TGTGCCAGCACCGAAACGGGACTAGCCATCAACACTGAGCAGTTCTTC. Its protein product is CASTETGLAINTEQFF.

V gene TRBV19 combines with J gene TRBJ2-3; TRBD1 is a possible D gene (6 bases). Trimming cost V 2 bases and J 3 bases, with 15 bases left between them. There are 16 residues in the CDR3. CDR1 LNHDA and CDR2 SQIVND come from the germline V gene (reference sequence). In DNA form, the CDR3 reads TGTGCCAGTAGTATATCTGCGGCCAGGGGAACAGATACGCAGTATTTT. Its protein product is CASSISAARGTDTQYF.

This chain links TRBV18 with TRBJ2-7, with 8 bases lining up with TRBD1. The CDR3 is made up of 13 amino acids. The junction had 3 bases not matched to a gene; V was cut back by 5 bases and J by 3 bases. The germline V gene encodes CDR1 KGHSH and CDR2 LQKENI. This chain's CDR3 is CASSKGQGYEQYF. The DNA of the CDR3 is TGTGCCAGCTCAAAAGGACAGGGCTACGAGCAGTACTTC.

The gene calls are TRBV19 and TRBJ2-5; D may be TRBD1 or TRBD2 (5 bases each). This CDR3 is built from 13 residues. From germline, CDR1 is LNHDA and CDR2 SQIVND (reference sequence). V lost 4 bases and J 5 bases, leaving 11 bases between the germline ends. Here the CDR3 DNA reads TGTGCCAGTAGTAGGGGGTTAGCTGAGACCCAGTACTTC. Translating it yields CASSRGLAETQYF.